One T cell receptor beta chain is described in this entry. Trimming removed 6 bases at V and 5 bases at J, with 20 bases between. This CDR3 spans 15 amino acids. CDR1 is SGHRS and CDR2 is YFSETQ in the germline V gene. These data are taken from a study of control samples from healthy donors and cancer patients. The protocol was immunoSEQ multiplex PCR, while the TCRdb copy is restricted to in-frame clones and leaves out a portion. Altogether 150,000 to 200,000 clones are present, nearly 90% being singletons, with the ten largest covering over 1.1%. This sequence originates from a woman between 50 and 59 years old in good health. The specimen sequenced was blood. The rearrangement links TRBV5-1 to TRBJ1-1, with a tentative D call TRBD1 (6 bases). The CDR3 nucleotides are TGCGCCAGCACCCTAGGTGGGGGCGGGGATACTGAAGCTTTCTTT. This encodes CASTLGGGGDTEAFF.